The following is a T cell receptor (beta chain) sequence with its context. Deletions cut 2 bases from V and 1 base from J, with 8 bases between. Germline V gene lookup returns CDR1 MNHNS and CDR2 SASEGT. This CDR3 is built from 14 residues. The entry originates in a study of blood T cell repertoires in COVID-19. The assay was immunoSEQ multiplex PCR, and TCRdb's table has in-frame clones only and misses some. The table has about 270,000 clones, 65% to 85% seen once. The chain carries TRBV6-1 and TRBJ1-1; D remains unclear. Source material: peripheral blood. This TCR came from a man aged 80 or over with acute or convalescent COVID-19. The CDR3 region is CASSEPGKNTEAFF. The DNA for the CDR3 is TGTGCCAGCAGTGAACCAGGAAAGAACACTGAAGCTTTCTTT.